This T cell receptor (beta chain) was observed in a study of control samples from healthy donors and cancer patients. Sequenced by immunoSEQ multiplex PCR; TCRdb stores in-frame clones only, minus some. The table shows 95,000 to 100,000 clones, with approximately 90% occurring only once. V gave up 4 bases and J gave up 4 bases; unmatched junction bases: 7. This CDR3 spans 15 amino acids. Germline-derived CDR1 and CDR2 are SGHDN and FVKESK. The material sequenced was blood. This clonotype was obtained from a man aged 25-45 years in good health. The chain uses TRBV14 and TRBJ1-2, with 9 bases matching TRBD1. The CDR3 bases are TGTGCCAGCAGCCCATATGGGACAGGGATCTATGGCTACACCTTC. It translates to CASSPYGTGIYGYTF.